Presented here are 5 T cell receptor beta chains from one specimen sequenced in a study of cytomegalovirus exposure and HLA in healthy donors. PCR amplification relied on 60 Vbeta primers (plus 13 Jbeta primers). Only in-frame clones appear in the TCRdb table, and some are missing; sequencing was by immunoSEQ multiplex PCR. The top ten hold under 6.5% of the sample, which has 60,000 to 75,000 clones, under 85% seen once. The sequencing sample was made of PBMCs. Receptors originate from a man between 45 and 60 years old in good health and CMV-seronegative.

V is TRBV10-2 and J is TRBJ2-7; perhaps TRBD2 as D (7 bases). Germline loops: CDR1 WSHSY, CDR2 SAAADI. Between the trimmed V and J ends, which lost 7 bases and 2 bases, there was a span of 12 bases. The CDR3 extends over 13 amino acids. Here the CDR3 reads CASTRGATYEQYF. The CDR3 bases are TGCGCCAGCACTCGGGGGGCCACCTACGAGCAGTACTTC.

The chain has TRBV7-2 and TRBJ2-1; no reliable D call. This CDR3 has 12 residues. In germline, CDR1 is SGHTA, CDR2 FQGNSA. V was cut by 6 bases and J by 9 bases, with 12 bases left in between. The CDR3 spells CASSTNTGEQFF. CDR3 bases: TGTGCCAGCAGTACGAATACGGGTGAGCAGTTCTTC.

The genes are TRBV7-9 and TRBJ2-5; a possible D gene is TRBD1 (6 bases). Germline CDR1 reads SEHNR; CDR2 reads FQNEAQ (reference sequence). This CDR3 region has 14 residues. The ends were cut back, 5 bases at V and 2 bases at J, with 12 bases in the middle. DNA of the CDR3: TGTGCCAGCAGCGGACGGACAGTTCAAGAGACCCAGTACTTC. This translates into CASSGRTVQETQYF.

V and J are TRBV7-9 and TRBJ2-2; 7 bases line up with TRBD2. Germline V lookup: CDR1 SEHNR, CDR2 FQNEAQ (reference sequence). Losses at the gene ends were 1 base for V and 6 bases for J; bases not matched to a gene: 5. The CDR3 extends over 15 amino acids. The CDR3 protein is CASSLDAGVAGELFF. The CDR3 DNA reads TGTGCCAGCAGCTTAGATGCGGGGGTGGCCGGGGAGCTGTTTTTT.

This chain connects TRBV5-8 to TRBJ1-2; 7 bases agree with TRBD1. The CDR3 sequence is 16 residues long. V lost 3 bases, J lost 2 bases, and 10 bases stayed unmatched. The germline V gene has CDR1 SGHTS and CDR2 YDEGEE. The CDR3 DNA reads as TGTGCCAGCAGCTCGGGACAGTTACCCGTCAACTATGGCTACACCTTC. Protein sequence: CASSSGQLPVNYGYTF.